The subject of this entry is one T cell receptor (beta chain). The V gene's germline CDR1 is SGHVS and CDR2 FQNEAQ. V lost 1 base, J lost 10 bases, and 19 bases lay in between. The length of the CDR3 is 15 residues. Clones were read by immunoSEQ multiplex PCR, and TCRdb kept only the in-frame ones, dropping some. The sample contains 98,000 or so clones, over 60% of which appear only once. The data derive from a study of control samples from healthy donors and cancer patients. The V and J genes are TRBV7-8 and TRBJ1-1; a possible D gene is TRBD1 (5 bases). The receptor comes from a woman aged 25 to 39 in good health. What was sequenced was blood. The CDR3 here is CASSLGGLEVVGAFF. The CDR3 coding sequence is TGTGCCAGCAGCTTAGGGGGGTTAGAGGTAGTGGGAGCTTTCTTT.